Listed below are T cell receptor beta chains from one sample, sequenced in a study of T-cell reconstitution after alpha-beta-depleted transplantation in children. MiXCR, applied by TCRdb to the PCR reads, yields one record per CDR3 protein. The sample lists hundreds of thousands of distinct CDR3 sequences, 13% seen once, with 2.2% in the top ten. Sequenced here: PBMCs, mostly from graft donor cells, sampled 360 days after TCRalphabeta/CD19-depleted stem cell transplant. These receptors were obtained from a male patient younger than 18 who had a stem cell transplant for acute myeloid leukemia, so the T cells may come from the graft donor. CDR3s include the opening cysteine and the closing phenylalanine or tryptophan. Fields, in order: clone size, J gene, V gene, D gene, CDR3 DNA, CDR3 protein. D genes are given only for firm matches. Clone size, where shown, is once, few, many, or a class for clones that have expanded.

>few|TRBJ2-4|TRBV28|TRBD1
TGTGCCAGCAGGAGGACAGGGGGCGGCAAAAACATTCAGTACTTC
CASRRTGGGKNIQYF
>-|TRBJ2-5|TRBV27|TRBD2
TGTGCCAGCAGTTTACGACTAGCGGAAAGCCCCCAGTACTTC
CASSLRLAESPQYF
>-|TRBJ2-7|TRBV20-1|TRBD2
TGCAGTGCTAGAGACCACGCGGGAGGTTTCTACGAGCAGTACTTC
CSARDHAGGFYEQYF
>-|TRBJ2-2|TRBV20-1|-
TGCAGTGCTAGACTAGAAGTTGGGAACACCGGGGAGCTGTTTTTT
CSARLEVGNTGELFF
>few|TRBJ1-1|TRBV3-1|-
TGTGCCAGCAGCCACCAGGAAAGCACTGAAGCTTTCTTT
CASSHQESTEAFF
>few|TRBJ2-3|TRBV28|TRBD2
TGTGCCAGCAGTTTAGTACCTCTAGCGGGAGGAATTATTAATACGCAGTATTTT
CASSLVPLAGGIINTQYF
>few|TRBJ2-1|TRBV29-1|TRBD1
TGCAGCGTGCCGACAGGGATCGGCTCCTACAATGAGCAGTTCTTC
CSVPTGIGSYNEQFF
>-|TRBJ2-2|TRBV10-3|-
TGTGCCATCAGTCCCGATCTCACCGGGGAGCTGTTTTTT
CAISPDLTGELFF
>few|TRBJ2-1|TRBV5-1|TRBD2
TGCGCCAGCAGCTATAGATCTAGCGGGAGCTCCTACAATGAGCAGTTCTTC
CASSYRSSGSSYNEQFF
>-|TRBJ2-5|TRBV29-1|-
TGCAGCGTTGGGTACGGGGATCAAGAGACCCAGTACTTC
CSVGYGDQETQYF
>-|TRBJ2-5|TRBV15|-
TGTGCCACCAGGATTCAAGAGACCCAGTACTTC
CATRIQETQYF
>-|TRBJ2-7|TRBV7-2|-
TGTGCCAGCAGCTTAGCCGCAGGGCAACAGGACGAGCAGTACTTC
CASSLAAGQQDEQYF
>many|TRBJ2-1|TRBV29-1|-
TGCAGCGTCCGTAGGGACCCCTCCTACAATGAGCAGTTCTTC
CSVRRDPSYNEQFF
>-|TRBJ2-7|TRBV28|TRBD2
TGTGCCAGCACCTCCAGGGTGGGAGCGGGAAAGGTGGTGTACGAGCAGTACTTC
CASTSRVGAGKVVYEQYF
>-|TRBJ2-5|TRBV20-1|-
TGCAGTGCTAGAGTTGACGGAGGGAGGCGCCAAGAGACCCAGTACTTC
CSARVDGGRRQETQYF
>few|TRBJ2-1|TRBV1|-
TGCACCAGCAGCCGTCGTGGGGTCGCTAGCGGGAGGGTAAATGAGCAGTTCTTC
CTSSRRGVASGRVNEQFF
>few|TRBJ2-2|TRBV11-2|TRBD1
TGTGCCAGCAGCGTTACCGGGACAGGACCCGTCGGGGAGCTGTTTTTT
CASSVTGTGPVGELFF
>-|TRBJ2-1|TRBV4-2|-
TGTGCCAGCAGCCAAGTTACAAGTTCCAATGAGCAGTTCTTC
CASSQVTSSNEQFF
>many|TRBJ2-2|TRBV28|-
TGTGCCAGCAGGGACCAAGGGGGATTGAGCACCGGGGAGCTGTTTTTT
CASRDQGGLSTGELFF
>-|TRBJ2-3|TRBV20-1|TRBD2
TGCAGTGCCAACCTCGGACTAGCGGAAAGCACAGATACGCAGTATTTT
CSANLGLAESTDTQYF
>-|TRBJ2-1|TRBV14|TRBD2
TGTGCCAGCAGCCCCAGGAGGCTGCGGGAGGGCCTTTACAATGAGCAGTTCTTC
CASSPRRLREGLYNEQFF
>-|TRBJ2-3|TRBV12-3/TRBV12-4|TRBD2
TGTGCCAGCAGTCCCGGGGTGGCACTAGCGGGAGTCCGAGATACGCAGTATTTT
CASSPGVALAGVRDTQYF
>once|TRBJ2-6|TRBV9|TRBD1
TGTGCCAGCAGCGTAGTCCGGGACAGGGTCAACTCTGGGGCCAACGTCCTGACTTTC
CASSVVRDRVNSGANVLTF
>-|TRBJ1-5|TRBV3-1|-
TGTGCCAGCAGCCAGGATGGTGGAAGCAATCAGCCCCAGCATTTT
CASSQDGGSNQPQHF
>few|TRBJ2-7|TRBV19|-
TGTGCCAGTAGTATAGCGGGAGTTGCCGCCTACGAGCAGTACTTC
CASSIAGVAAYEQYF
>-|TRBJ2-4|TRBV24-1|-
TGTGCCACCAGTGAGCCCCCGGGACGTTCGGGATTAGCCAAAAACATTCAGTACTTC
CATSEPPGRSGLAKNIQYF
>-|TRBJ2-7|TRBV29-1|-
TGCAGCGTTGAAAAGGTACCGTACGAGCAGTACTTC
CSVEKVPYEQYF
>-|TRBJ2-1|TRBV7-3|-
TGTGCCAGCAGCTCTGTGGCGGCTCTAGCGCCATTCTCCTACAATGAGCAGTTCTTC
CASSSVAALAPFSYNEQFF
>-|TRBJ2-3|TRBV20-1|-
TGCAGTGCACGCGGGACTCTCCTTAGCACAGATACGCAGTATTTT
CSARGTLLSTDTQYF
>few|TRBJ2-1|TRBV7-2|-
TGTGCCGGAAGACTTAGCTCCTACAATGAGCAGTTCTTC
CAGRLSSYNEQFF
>-|TRBJ1-2|TRBV6-6|-
TGTGCCAGCAGATCCATGTATGGCTACACCTTC
CASRSMYGYTF
>-|TRBJ2-3|TRBV18|TRBD2
TGTGCCAGCTCACCGGAAGCGGGAGCAGATACGCAGTATTTT
CASSPEAGADTQYF
>few|TRBJ2-7|TRBV12-3/TRBV12-4|TRBD2
TGTGCCAGCACCTCGCCCGGACGGACTCTAGCGGACAAGTACTTC
CASTSPGRTLADKYF
>-|TRBJ2-7|TRBV20-1|-
TGCAGTGCTAGAGTGACAACATTCTCCTACGAGCAGTACTTC
CSARVTTFSYEQYF
>few|TRBJ2-7|TRBV7-6|-
TGTGCCAGCAGCTTAGGCAGCTCCGGGACCCCCTCCTACGAGCAGTACTTC
CASSLGSSGTPSYEQYF